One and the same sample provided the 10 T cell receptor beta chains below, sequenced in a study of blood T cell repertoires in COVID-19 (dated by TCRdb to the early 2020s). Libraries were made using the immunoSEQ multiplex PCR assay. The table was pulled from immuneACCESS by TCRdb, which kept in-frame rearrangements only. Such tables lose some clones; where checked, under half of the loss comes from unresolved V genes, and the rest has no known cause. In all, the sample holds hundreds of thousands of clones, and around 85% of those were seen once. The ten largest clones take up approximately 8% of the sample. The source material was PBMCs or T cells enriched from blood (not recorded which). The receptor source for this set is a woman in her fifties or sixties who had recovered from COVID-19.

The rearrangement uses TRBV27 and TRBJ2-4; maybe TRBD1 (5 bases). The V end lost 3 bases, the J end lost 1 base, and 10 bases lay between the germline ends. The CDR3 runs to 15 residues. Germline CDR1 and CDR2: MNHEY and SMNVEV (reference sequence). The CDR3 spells CASSLSGYAKNIQYF. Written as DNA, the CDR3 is TGTGCCAGCAGTTTGTCAGGGTACGCCAAAAACATTCAGTACTTC.

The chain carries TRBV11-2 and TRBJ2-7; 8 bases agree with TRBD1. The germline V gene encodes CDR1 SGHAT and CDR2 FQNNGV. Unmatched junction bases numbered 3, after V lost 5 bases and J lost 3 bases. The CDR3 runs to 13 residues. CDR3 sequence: CASSTGQGYEQYF. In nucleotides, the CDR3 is TGTGCCAGCAGCACCGGACAGGGCTACGAGCAGTACTTC.

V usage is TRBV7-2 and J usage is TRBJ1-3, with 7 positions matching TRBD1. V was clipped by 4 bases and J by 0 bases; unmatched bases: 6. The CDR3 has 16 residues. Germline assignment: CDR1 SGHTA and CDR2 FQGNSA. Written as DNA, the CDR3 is TGTGCCAGCAGCTCCCTTGACAGGGACTCTGGAAACACCATATATTTT. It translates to CASSSLDRDSGNTIYF.

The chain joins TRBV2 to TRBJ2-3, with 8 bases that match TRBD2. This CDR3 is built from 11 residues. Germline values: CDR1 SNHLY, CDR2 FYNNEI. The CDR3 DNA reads TGTGCGCCGGGGGGGCAGGATACGCAGTATTTT. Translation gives CAPGGQDTQYF.

This CDR3 reads CATSERTGATGELFF. Written as DNA, the CDR3 is TGTGCCACCAGTGAAAGGACAGGGGCCACCGGGGAGCTGTTTTTT. The rearrangement uses TRBV24-1 and TRBJ2-2; TRBD1 matches 9 bases. J lost 4 bases, V lost 4 bases, and 3 bases had no gene match. The CDR3 sequence is 15 residues long. Looked up from germline, CDR1 is KGHDR and CDR2 is SFDVKD.

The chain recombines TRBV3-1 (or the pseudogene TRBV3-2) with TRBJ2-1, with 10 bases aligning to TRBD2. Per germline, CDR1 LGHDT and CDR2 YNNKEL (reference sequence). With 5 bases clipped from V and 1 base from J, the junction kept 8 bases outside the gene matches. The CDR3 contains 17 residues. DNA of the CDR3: TGTGCCAGCAGCAAGGGGGGGACTAGCGCTTCCTACAATGAGCAGTTCTTC. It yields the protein CASSKGGTSASYNEQFF.

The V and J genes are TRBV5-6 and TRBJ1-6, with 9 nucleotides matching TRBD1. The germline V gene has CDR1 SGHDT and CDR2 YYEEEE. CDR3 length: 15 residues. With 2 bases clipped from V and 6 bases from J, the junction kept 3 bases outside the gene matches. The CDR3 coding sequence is TGTGCCAGCAGCTTCGGGACAGGGATTAATTCACCCCTCCACTTT. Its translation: CASSFGTGINSPLHF.

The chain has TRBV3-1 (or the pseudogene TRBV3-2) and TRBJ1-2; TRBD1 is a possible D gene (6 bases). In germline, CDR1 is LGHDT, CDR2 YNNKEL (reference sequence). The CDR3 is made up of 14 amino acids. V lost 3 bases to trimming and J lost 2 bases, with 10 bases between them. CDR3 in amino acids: CASSHRGENYGYTF. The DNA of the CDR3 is TGTGCCAGCAGCCACAGGGGAGAGAACTATGGCTACACCTTC.

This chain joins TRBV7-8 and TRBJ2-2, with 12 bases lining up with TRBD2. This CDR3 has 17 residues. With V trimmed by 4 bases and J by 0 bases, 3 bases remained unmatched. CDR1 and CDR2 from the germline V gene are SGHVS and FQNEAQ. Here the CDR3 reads CASSSSGGDTNTGELFF. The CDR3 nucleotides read TGTGCCAGCAGCTCTAGCGGGGGGGATACGAACACCGGGGAGCTGTTTTTT.

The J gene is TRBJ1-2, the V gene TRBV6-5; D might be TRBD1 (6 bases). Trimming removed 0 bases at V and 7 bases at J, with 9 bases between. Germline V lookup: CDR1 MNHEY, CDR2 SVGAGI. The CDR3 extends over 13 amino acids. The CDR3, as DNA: TGTGCCAGCAGTTACTCAGGGGGATCTGGCTACACCTTC. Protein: CASSYSGGSGYTF.